These 8 T cell receptor beta chains originate from one sample sequenced in a study of cytomegalovirus exposure and HLA in healthy donors. A multiplex PCR was run with 60 Vbeta primers and 13 Jbeta primers. This table comes from immunoSEQ multiplex PCR, and its TCRdb copy is limited to in-frame clones, with some not included. Of roughly 130,000 clones in the sample, roughly 76% were seen once. The sequencing input was PBMCs. These receptor sequences come from a woman in her thirties or forties in good health and CMV-seronegative.

This chain uses TRBV4-1 with TRBJ1-2; possible D gene TRBD1, 5 bases. CDR3 length equals 14 residues. The V end was cut by 0 bases, the J end by 6 bases, with 11 bases between. Germline V CDR1 and CDR2: MGHRA, YSYEKL. The DNA of the CDR3 is TGCGCCAGCAGCCAAGATGGAGGGGTCGATGGCTACACCTTC. It codes for CASSQDGGVDGYTF.

The chain combines TRBV7-6 with TRBJ1-2, with D uncertain. CDR1 SGHVS and CDR2 FNYEAQ come from the germline V gene. V lost 1 base, J lost 4 bases, and 7 bases lay in between. The CDR3 length is 13 residues. The CDR3: CASSLGSGYGYTF. CDR3 bases: TGTGCCAGCAGCTTAGGATCAGGCTATGGCTACACCTTC. Filled out from reference TRBV7-6 and TRBJ1-2, the complete variable domain reads GAGVSQSPRYKVTKRGQDVALRCDPISGHVSLYWYRQALGQGPEFLTYFNYEAQQDKSGLPNDRFSAERPEGSISTLTIQRTEQRDSAMYRCASSLGSGYGYTFGSGTRLTVV.

This chain uses TRBV27 with TRBJ1-1, with 7 positions matching TRBD1. V shed 5 bases, J shed 7 bases, and the junction held 10 bases outside the gene matches. This CDR3 has 14 residues. The germline V gene encodes CDR1 MNHEY and CDR2 SMNVEV (reference sequence). The CDR3 DNA follows: TGTGCCAGCAGTGGGAGACAGGGTTACGGTGAAGCTTTCTTT. Amino acid sequence: CASSGRQGYGEAFF.

The rearrangement uses TRBV12-1 and TRBJ1-5; TRBD1, as called in the table, went unchecked against the DNA. TRBV12-1 corresponds to a pseudogene. The CDR3 runs 17 residues. This CDR3 reads CASSSGGDRERDQPQHF. The DNA of the CDR3 is TGTGCCAGCAGCTCAGGTGGGGACAGGGAGAGGGATCAGCCCCAGCATTTT.

The genes are TRBV28 and TRBJ2-7; D perhaps matches TRBD2 (5 bases). This CDR3 has 16 amino acids. Germline V gene sequence: CDR1 MDHEN, CDR2 SYDVKM. Trimming cost V 2 bases and J 1 base, with 15 bases left between them. Written as DNA, the CDR3 is TGTGCCAGCAGTTTACGTTTTCAGAGAGGGTCCTACGAGCAGTACGTC. This gives the protein CASSLRFQRGSYEQYV.

The rearrangement links TRBV7-9 to TRBJ2-1; 12 positions match TRBD1. V gave up 5 bases and J gave up 6 bases; unmatched junction bases: 8. The germline V gene has CDR1 SEHNR and CDR2 FQNEAQ (reference sequence). This CDR3 region has 16 residues. The DNA of the CDR3 is TGTGCCAGCAGCGTCGTGGGACAGGGGGCTCGCAATGAGCAGTTCTTC. Translated: CASSVVGQGARNEQFF.

This clone was observed a single time. The chain carries TRBV7-8 and TRBJ1-1, with D perhaps TRBD1 (5 bases). The V and J ends lost 1 base and 1 base respectively, with 13 bases between them. CDR1 is SGHVS and CDR2 is FQNEAQ in the germline V gene. The CDR3 loop spans 16 amino acids. The CDR3 region has the DNA TGTGCCAGCAGCTTAGTGGGAGGGCAGGGGAACACTGAAGCTTTCTTT. It codes for CASSLVGGQGNTEAFF.

The CDR3 reads CASSIKETQYF. The CDR3 nucleotides are TGTGCCAGCAGCATAAAAGAGACCCAGTACTTC. The rearrangement uses TRBV7-2 and TRBJ2-5; unclear D gene. Trimming left V 5 bases short and J 3 bases short, with 4 bases between. CDR3 size: 11 residues. Germline V gene data show CDR1 as SGHTA and CDR2 as FQGNSA.